This passage covers 11 T cell receptor beta chains from one sample sequenced in a study of cytomegalovirus exposure and HLA in healthy donors. Vbeta (60) and Jbeta (13) primers were used in the PCR. TCRdb's table, derived via immunoSEQ multiplex PCR, lists solely in-frame clones and lacks some. The profile shows some 140,000 clones, approximately 87% of them singletons. The sequenced sample consisted of PBMCs. The receptors stem from a man between 35 and 55 years old in good health and CMV-seronegative.

The chain links TRBV2 to TRBJ2-7; 8 bases map to TRBD1. The germline gives CDR1 SNHLY, CDR2 FYNNEI. The CDR3 spans 13 residues. V dropped 1 base and J dropped 5; count of bases not matched to a gene: 1. DNA for the CDR3: TGTGCCAGCAGTGAAGGACAGGGGAACGAGCAGTACTTC. It translates to CASSEGQGNEQYF. The full variable domain, its missing parts supplied by reference TRBV2 and TRBJ2-7, is EPEVTQTPSHQVTQMGQEVILRCVPISNHLYFYWYRQILGQKVEFLVSFYNNEISEKSEIFDDQFSVERPDGSNFTLKIRSTKLEDSAMYFCASSEGQGNEQYFGPGTRLTVT.

This clone has more than one count but fewer than ten. The chain employs TRBV7-6 and TRBJ1-2; no firm D call. The CDR3 sequence is 14 residues long. V was pared by 3 bases and J by 5 bases, with 13 bases between. Germline values: CDR1 SGHVS, CDR2 FNYEAQ. The CDR3 DNA is TGTGCCAGCAGCTTGGGGAGTTATGGATATGGCTACACCTTC. The encoded protein is CASSLGSYGYGYTF.

The CDR3 is CASSLGTSSGANVLTF. The CDR3 nucleotides read TGCGCCAGCAGCTTGGGTACCAGCTCTGGGGCCAACGTCCTGACTTTC. This chain connects TRBV5-1 to TRBJ2-6; D gene ambiguous. The germline gives CDR1 SGHRS, CDR2 YFSETQ. Trimming pared 0 bases from V and 0 bases from J, leaving 7 bases between. This CDR3 is built from 16 residues.

This rearrangement joins TRBV7-2 to TRBJ2-2; the match to TRBD2 covers 7 bases. The CDR3 has 15 amino acids. J was trimmed by 5 bases and V by 1 base; bases with no gene match: 4. Germline assignment: CDR1 SGHTA and CDR2 FQGNSA. Here the CDR3 reads CASSLGAGSTGELFF. The CDR3 DNA reads TGTGCCAGCAGCTTAGGAGCGGGATCGACCGGGGAGCTGTTTTTT.

The rearrangement links TRBV5-1 to TRBJ2-7; 11 bases line up with TRBD2. V lost 2 bases and J lost 2; bases outside the gene matches: 3. Germline V gives CDR1 SGHRS, CDR2 YFSETQ. This CDR3 is built from 15 residues. The CDR3 region is CASSFYSGGAYEQYF. The DNA of the CDR3 is TGCGCCAGCAGCTTTTATAGCGGGGGGGCCTACGAGCAGTACTTC. The whole variable domain, filled in from reference TRBV5-1 and TRBJ2-7, reads KAGVTQTPRYLIKTRGQQVTLSCSPISGHRSVSWYQQTPGQGLQFLFEYFSETQRNKGNFPGRFSGRQFSNSRSEMNVSTLELGDSALYLCASSFYSGGAYEQYFGPGTRLTVT.

The rearrangement uses TRBV11-3 and TRBJ2-7, with a weak D call TRBD1 (6 bases). Trimming removed 2 bases at V and 3 bases at J, with 8 bases between. CDR3 length equals 13 residues. Germline CDR1 and CDR2: SGHNT and YENEEA. The CDR3 bases are TGTGCCAGCAGCTTACACAGGGACTACGAGCAGTACTTC. This codes for CASSLHRDYEQYF.

Concerning this clone itself: Germline and junction disagree at one end, which may indicate a read error. The chain couples TRBV4-1 to TRBJ2-5; D is tentatively TRBD1 or TRBD2 (6 bases each). The CDR3 runs 15 residues. Germline V gene sequence: CDR1 MGHRA, CDR2 YSYEKL. DNA for the CDR3: TGCGCCAGCAGTCAAGAGGGGGGAGGAGGAGAGACCCAGTACTTC. The encoded protein is CASSQEGGGGETQYF.

The genes are TRBV4-1 and TRBJ2-3, with 14 bases lining up with TRBD2. CDR1 MGHRA and CDR2 YSYEKL come from the germline V gene. V lost 4 bases, J lost 2 bases, and 2 bases stayed unmatched. This CDR3 has 16 residues. The CDR3 reads CASSPTSGGVTDTQYF. The DNA for the CDR3 is TGCGCCAGCAGCCCGACTAGCGGGGGGGTCACAGATACGCAGTATTTT.

CDR3 coding DNA: TGCAGCGTTGGGCAGGGGGAAGGAGAGACCCAGTACTTC. It translates to CSVGQGEGETQYF. The V and J genes are TRBV29-1 and TRBJ2-5; 7 bases are shared with TRBD1. The trim removed 4 bases at V and 4 bases at J, leaving 6 bases unmatched. Germline V gives CDR1 SQVTM, CDR2 ANQGSEA. This CDR3 comprises 13 residues.

The rearrangement links TRBV7-9 to TRBJ1-1; 9 bases match TRBD1. CDR3 size: 14 residues. V gave up 4 bases and J gave up 4 bases; unmatched junction bases: 4. Germline CDR1 is SEHNR and CDR2 is FQNEAQ (reference sequence). For the CDR3, the DNA is TGTGCCAGCAGCTCACAGGGGGCGGGCACTGAAGCTTTCTTT. It codes for CASSSQGAGTEAFF.

This clone was detected once. This sequence joins TRBV7-3 and TRBJ2-1, with a tentative D call TRBD2 (6 bases). The CDR3 covers 15 residues. The germline CDR1 and CDR2 sequences are SGHTA and FQGTGA. Trimming stripped 5 bases from V and 1 base from J, with 12 bases between. CDR3 DNA: TGTGCCAGCAGCCCCCTAGCGTCTTCCTACAATGAGCAGTTCTTC. Translated: CASSPLASSYNEQFF. Complete variable domain (other parts from reference TRBV7-3 and TRBJ2-1): GAGVSQTPSNKVTEKGKYVELRCDPISGHTALYWYRQSLGQGPEFLIYFQGTGAADDSGLPNDRFFAVRPEGSVSTLKIQRTERGDSAVYLCASSPLASSYNEQFFGPGTRLTVL.